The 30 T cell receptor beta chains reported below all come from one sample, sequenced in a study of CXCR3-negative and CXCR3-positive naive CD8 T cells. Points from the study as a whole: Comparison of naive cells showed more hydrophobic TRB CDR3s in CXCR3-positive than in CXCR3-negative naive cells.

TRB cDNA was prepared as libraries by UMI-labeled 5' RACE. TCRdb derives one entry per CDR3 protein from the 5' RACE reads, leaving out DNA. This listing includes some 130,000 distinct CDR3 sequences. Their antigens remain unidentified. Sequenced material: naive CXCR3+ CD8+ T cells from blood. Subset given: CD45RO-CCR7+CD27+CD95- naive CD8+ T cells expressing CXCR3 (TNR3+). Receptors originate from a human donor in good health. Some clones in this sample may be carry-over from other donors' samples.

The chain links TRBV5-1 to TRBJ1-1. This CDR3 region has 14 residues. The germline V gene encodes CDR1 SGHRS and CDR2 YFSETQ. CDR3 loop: CASSSYADDTEAFF.

CDR3: CASSFSGSVYEQYF. This chain connects TRBV27 to TRBJ2-7; TCRdb lists TRBD2, though no DNA is available to test this call. Germline assignment: CDR1 MNHEY and CDR2 SMNVEV (reference sequence). The CDR3 runs 14 residues.

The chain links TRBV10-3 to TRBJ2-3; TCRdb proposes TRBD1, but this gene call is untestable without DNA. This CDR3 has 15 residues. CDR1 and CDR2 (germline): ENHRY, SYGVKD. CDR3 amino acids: CAISEGTGGTDTQYF.

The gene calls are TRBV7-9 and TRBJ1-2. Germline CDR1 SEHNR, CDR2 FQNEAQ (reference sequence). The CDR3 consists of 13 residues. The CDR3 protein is CASSLDDNYGYTF. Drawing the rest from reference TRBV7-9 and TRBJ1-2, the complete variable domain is DTGVSQNPRHKITKRGQNVTFRCDPISEHNRLYWYRQTLGQGPEFLTYFQNEAQLEKSRLLSDRFSAERPKGSFSTLEIQRTEQGDSAMYLCASSLDDNYGYTFGSGTRLTVV.

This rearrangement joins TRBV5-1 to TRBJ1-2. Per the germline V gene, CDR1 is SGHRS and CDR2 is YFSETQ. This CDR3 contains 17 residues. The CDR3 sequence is CASSLIVQGQSNYGYTF.

The CDR3 loop reads CASSFATSGSGNEQFF. V and J are TRBV28 and TRBJ2-1; TCRdb's D gene call, TRBD2, goes unchecked for lack of DNA. CDR1 and CDR2 (germline): MDHEN, SYDVKM. This CDR3 has 16 residues.

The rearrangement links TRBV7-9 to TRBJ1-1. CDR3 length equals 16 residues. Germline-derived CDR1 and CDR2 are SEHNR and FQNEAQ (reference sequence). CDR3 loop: CASSLSGSSANTEAFF.

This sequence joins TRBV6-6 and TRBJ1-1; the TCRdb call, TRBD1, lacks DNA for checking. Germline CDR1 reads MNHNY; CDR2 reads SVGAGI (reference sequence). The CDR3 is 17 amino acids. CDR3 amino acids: CASSPRTPTDGDTEAFF.

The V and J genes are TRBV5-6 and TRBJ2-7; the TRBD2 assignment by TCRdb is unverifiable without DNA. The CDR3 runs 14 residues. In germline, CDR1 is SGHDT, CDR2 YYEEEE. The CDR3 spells CASSSNLASYEQYF.

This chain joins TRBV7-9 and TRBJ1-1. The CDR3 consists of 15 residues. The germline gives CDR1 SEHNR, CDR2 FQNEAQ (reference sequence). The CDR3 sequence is CASSLASILYTEAFF.

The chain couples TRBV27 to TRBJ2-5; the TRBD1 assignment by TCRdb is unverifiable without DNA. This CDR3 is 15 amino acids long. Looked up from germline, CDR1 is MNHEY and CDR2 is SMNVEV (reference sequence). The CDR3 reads CASSPSQGESETQYF.

The CDR3 loop reads CASSFSGSTDTQYF. The rearrangement joins TRBV28 to TRBJ2-3; lacking DNA, the TRBD2 call made by TCRdb goes unchecked. Germline V lookup: CDR1 MDHEN, CDR2 SYDVKM. This CDR3 has 14 amino acids.

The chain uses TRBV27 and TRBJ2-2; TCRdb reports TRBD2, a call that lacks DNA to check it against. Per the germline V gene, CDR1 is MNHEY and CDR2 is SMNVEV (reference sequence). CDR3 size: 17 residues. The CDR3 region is CASKPTRGLATTGELFF.

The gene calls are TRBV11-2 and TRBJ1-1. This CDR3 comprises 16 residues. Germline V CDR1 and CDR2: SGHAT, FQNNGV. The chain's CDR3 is CASSNEEGLLITEAFF.

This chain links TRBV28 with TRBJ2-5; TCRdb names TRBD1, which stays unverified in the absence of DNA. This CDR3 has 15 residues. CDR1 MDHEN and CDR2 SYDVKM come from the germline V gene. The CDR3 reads CASRIEDRVRETQYF.

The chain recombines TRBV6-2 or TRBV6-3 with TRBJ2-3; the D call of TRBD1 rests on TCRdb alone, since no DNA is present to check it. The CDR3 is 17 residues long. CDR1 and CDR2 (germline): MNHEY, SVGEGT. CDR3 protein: CASSYGSAGESTDTQYF.

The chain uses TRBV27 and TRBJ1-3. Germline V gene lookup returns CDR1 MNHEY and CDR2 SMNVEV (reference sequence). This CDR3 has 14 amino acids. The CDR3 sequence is CASRDLDSGNTIYF.

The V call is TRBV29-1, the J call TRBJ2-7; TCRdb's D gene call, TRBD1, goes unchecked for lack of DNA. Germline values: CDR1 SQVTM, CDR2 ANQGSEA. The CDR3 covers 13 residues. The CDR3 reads CSVDGGQLYEQYF.

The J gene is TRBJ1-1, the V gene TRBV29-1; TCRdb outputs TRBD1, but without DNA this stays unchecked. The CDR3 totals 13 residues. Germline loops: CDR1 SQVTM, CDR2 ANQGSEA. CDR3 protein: CSVGVDRGAEAFF.

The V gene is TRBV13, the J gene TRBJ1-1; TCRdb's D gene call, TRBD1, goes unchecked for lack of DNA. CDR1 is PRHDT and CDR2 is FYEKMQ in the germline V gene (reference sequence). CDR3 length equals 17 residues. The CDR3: CASSSTGTGGPNTEAFF.

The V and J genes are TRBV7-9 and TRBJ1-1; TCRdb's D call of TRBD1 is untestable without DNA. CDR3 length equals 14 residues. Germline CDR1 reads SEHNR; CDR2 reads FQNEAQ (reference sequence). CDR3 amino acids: CASSPRDTNTEAFF.

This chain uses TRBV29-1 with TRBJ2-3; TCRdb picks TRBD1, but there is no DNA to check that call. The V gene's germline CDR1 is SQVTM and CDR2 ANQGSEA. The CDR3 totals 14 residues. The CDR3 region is CSVEGGTGADTQYF.

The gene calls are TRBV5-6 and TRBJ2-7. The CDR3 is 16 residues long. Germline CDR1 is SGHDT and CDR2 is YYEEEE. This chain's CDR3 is CASSWSARFGAYEQYF.

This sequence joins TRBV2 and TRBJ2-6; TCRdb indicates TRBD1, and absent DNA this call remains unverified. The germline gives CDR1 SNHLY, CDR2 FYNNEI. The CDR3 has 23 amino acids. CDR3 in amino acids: CASSGSLSYEDRDSKSGANVLTF.

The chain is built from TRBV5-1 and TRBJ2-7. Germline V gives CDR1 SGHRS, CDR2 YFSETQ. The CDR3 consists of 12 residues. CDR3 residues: CASSLEGNEQYF.

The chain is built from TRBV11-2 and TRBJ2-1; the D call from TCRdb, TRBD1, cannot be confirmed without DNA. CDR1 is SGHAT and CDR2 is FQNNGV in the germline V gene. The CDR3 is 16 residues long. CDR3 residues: CASSLIGTGIYNEQFF.

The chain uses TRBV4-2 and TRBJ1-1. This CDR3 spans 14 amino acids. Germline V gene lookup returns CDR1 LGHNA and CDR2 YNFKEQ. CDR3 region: CASSQEDGNTEAFF.

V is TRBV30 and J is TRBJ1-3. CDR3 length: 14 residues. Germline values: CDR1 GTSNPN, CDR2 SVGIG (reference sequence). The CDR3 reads CACLPEDSGNTIYF.

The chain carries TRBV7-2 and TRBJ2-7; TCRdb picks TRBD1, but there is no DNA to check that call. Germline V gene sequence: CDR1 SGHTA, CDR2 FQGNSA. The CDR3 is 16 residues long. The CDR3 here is CASSLVGGARRSEQYF.

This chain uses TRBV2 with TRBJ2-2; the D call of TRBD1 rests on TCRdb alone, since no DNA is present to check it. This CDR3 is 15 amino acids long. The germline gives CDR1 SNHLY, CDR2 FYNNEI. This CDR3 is CASSEPGRDTGELFF.